The entry below gives a single T cell receptor (beta chain) sequence along with its context. Its specificity is not known. V dropped 7 bases and J dropped 3; count of bases not matched to a gene: 16. This CDR3 has 16 residues. Germline CDR1 and CDR2: SQVTM and ANQGSEA. The data stem from a study of T cells in localized non-small cell lung cancer. Study-level findings and limits: Clonality of T cells reached its maximum in uninvolved adjacent lung, surpassing tumor. There was an association of higher blood T cell density with longer overall survival. Adjacent lung was found to contain a median around 58 of the top 100 tumor clones. Only one tumor region was sequenced, so heterogeneity remains possible.

The table came from immunoSEQ multiplex PCR; TCRdb's copy has only in-frame clones and leaves some out. The data contain about 78,000 clones, around four fifths of them singletons. The material sequenced was peripheral blood, taken before any cancer treatment. This chain links TRBV29-1 with TRBJ1-1; the match to TRBD1 covers 8 bases. This clonotype was sampled from a man aged 35 to 70 with stage I lung adenocarcinoma. CDR3 region: CSADGFPGGRDTEAFF. The CDR3 nucleotides are TGCAGCGCTGACGGGTTTCCAGGGGGCCGGGACACTGAAGCTTTCTTT.